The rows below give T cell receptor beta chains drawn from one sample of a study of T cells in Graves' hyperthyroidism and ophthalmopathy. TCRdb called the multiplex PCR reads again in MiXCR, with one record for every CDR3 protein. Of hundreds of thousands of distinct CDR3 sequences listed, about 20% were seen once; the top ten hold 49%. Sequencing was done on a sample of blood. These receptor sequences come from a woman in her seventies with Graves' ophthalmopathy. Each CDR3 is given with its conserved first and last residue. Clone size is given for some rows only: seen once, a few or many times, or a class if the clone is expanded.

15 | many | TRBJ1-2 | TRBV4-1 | CASSQETGRNYGYTF
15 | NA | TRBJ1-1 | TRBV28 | CASRNYQGANTEAFF
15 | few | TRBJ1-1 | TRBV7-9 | CASSLAGVLNTEAFF
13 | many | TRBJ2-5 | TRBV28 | CASSLRSYETQYF
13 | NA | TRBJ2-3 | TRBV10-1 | CASSEFGPDTQYF
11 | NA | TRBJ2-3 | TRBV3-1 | CASSAANTQYF
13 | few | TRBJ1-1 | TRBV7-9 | CASSSSIQGPAFF
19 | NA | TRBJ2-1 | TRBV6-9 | CASSSARSQQGWLGNEQFF
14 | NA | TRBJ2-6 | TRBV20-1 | CSASGGPGANVLTF
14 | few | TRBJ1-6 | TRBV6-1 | CASSEGQGNSPLHF
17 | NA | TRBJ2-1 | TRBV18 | CASSPPGTSGRAVEQFF
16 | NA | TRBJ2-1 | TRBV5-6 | CASSLYLRGVYNEQFF
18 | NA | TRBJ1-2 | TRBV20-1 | CSAVPIPGLPGGQYGYTF
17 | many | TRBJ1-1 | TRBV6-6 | CASSYFDRVRRRTEAFF
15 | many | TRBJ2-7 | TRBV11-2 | CASSARTSGLYEQYF
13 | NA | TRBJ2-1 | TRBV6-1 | CASTLDGYNEQFF
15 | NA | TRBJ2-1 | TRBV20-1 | CSAPGGGGRYNEQFF
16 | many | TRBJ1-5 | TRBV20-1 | CSARLTGGAGNQPQHF
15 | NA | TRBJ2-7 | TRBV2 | CASSEGGQVNYEQYF
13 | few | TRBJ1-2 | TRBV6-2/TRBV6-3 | CASNSGQGWGYTF
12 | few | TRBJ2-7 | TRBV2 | CASNLGVYEQYF
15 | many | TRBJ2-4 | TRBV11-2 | CASSLLGTGKNIQYF
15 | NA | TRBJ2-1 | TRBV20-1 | CSASLGLAGGNEQFF
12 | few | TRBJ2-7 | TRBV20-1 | CATGTNSYEQYF
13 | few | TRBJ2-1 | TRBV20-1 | CSEQGYSYNEQFF
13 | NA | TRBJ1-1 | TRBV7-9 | CASSVMGQTEAFF
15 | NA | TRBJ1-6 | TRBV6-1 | CASSETRSYNSPLHF
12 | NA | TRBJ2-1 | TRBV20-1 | CSAWTGRNEQFF
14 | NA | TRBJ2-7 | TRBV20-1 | CSAPGRGFPYEQYF
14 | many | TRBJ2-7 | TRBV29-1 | CSVAIAGKDYEQYF
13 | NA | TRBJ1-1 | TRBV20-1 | CSARDLSNLSAFF
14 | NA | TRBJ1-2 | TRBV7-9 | CASSLVSGFHGYTF
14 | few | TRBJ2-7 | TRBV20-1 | CSAILAGGPYEQYF
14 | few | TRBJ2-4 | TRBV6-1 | CASRRQKAKNIQYF
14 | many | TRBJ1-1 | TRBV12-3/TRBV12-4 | CASSFSSGQSRAFF
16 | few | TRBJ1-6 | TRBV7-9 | CASSAGSGDGNSPLHF
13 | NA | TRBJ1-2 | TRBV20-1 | CSARAQADYRYTF
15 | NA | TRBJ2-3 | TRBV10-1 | CASTRQGSSTDTQYF
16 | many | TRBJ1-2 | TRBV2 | CASSEDGSSPNYGYTF
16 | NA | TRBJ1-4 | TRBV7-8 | CASSLRRMAANEKLFF
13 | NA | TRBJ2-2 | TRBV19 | CASSARRSGELFF
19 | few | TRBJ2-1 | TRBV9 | CASSVIGTSGSLGYNEQFF
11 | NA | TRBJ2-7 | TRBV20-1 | CSARVPNEQYF
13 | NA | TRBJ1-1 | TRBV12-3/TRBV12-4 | CASKFAVNTEAFF
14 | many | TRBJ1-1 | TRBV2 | CASSTPENSREAFF
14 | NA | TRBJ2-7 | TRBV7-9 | CASSQLGPPYEQYF
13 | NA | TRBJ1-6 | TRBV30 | CAWTRDSASPLHF
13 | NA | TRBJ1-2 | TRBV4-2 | CASSQDWFYGYTF
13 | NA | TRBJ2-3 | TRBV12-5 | CASVRGSTDTQYF
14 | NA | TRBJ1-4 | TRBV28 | CASSQGAGNEKLFF
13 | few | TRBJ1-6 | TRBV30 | CAWSDAGNSPLHF
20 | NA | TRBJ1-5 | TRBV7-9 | CASSFPPGQGAPGFNQPQHF
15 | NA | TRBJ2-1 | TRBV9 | CASSVEVQTYNEQFF